Below, 29 T cell receptor beta chains from the same sample are listed, as sequenced in a study of cytotoxic CD8 clonotypes in ibrutinib-treated CLL. Measured with immunoSEQ multiplex PCR; TCRdb has only the in-frame clones, and not every one. The top ten clones hold approximately 2% of a sample with about 160,000 clones, more than 75% of them seen once. This specimen consisted of PBMCs, obtained after 12 months of ibrutinib treatment. These receptors came from a human donor with chronic lymphocytic leukemia.

J is TRBJ1-2 and V is TRBV28; D might be TRBD1 (5 bases). Germline CDR1 and CDR2: MDHEN and SYDVKM. The CDR3 is made up of 13 amino acids. Deletions cut 4 bases from V and 4 bases from J, with 10 bases between. CDR3 amino acids: CASSSQALYGYTF. The DNA of the CDR3 is TGTGCCAGCAGTTCACAGGCTCTCTATGGCTACACCTTC.

The V call is TRBV5-6, the J call TRBJ2-3; no clear D. The V end was cut by 0 bases, the J end by 5 bases, with 16 bases between. CDR1 SGHDT and CDR2 YYEEEE come from the germline V gene. The CDR3 runs to 16 residues. This CDR3 reads CASSLGFTSVKDTQYF. The CDR3 bases are TGTGCCAGCAGCTTGGGTTTTACCTCAGTGAAAGATACGCAGTATTTT.

This rearrangement joins TRBV15 to TRBJ1-1; the D is unclear. In germline, CDR1 is LNHNV, CDR2 YYDKDF (reference sequence). Trimming took off 4 bases at V and 4 bases at J, with 10 bases between the two ends. This CDR3 comprises 13 residues. The CDR3 DNA is TGTGCCACCAGCACCGCCGAGGCCACTGAAGCTTTCTTT. It is translated as CATSTAEATEAFF.

This clone was detected once. The V call is TRBV6-5, the J call TRBJ2-7; 8 bases map to TRBD1. Germline V gene data show CDR1 as MNHEY and CDR2 as SVGAGI. V was clipped by 5 bases and J by 2 bases; unmatched bases: 5. This CDR3 contains 14 residues. This chain's CDR3 is CASSQRQGTYEQYF. Written as DNA, the CDR3 is TGTGCCAGCAGTCAAAGACAGGGGACCTACGAGCAGTACTTC.

The chain is built from TRBV5-1 and TRBJ1-6; D ambiguous. The CDR3 runs to 14 residues. The V and J ends lost 0 bases and 5 bases respectively, with 6 bases between them. Germline assignment: CDR1 SGHRS and CDR2 YFSETQ. The CDR3 region has the DNA TGCGCCAGCAGCTTGGGGGAGAATAATTCACCCCTCCACTTT. Protein product: CASSLGENNSPLHF.

The rearrangement joins TRBV5-1 to TRBJ1-5, with D perhaps matching TRBD1 (5 bases). CDR1 is SGHRS and CDR2 is YFSETQ in the germline V gene. Trimming took 4 bases from V and 10 from J, leaving 15 bases between them. The CDR3 totals 13 residues. The CDR3 protein is CASSLTAGSPQHF. CDR3 nucleotides: TGCGCCAGCAGCCTGACAGCTGGGTCTCCCCAGCATTTT.

The chain recombines TRBV6-6 with TRBJ2-7; a possible D gene is TRBD1 (6 bases). V was clipped by 9 bases and J by 4 bases, with 22 bases between them. The CDR3 length is 15 residues. CDR1 is MNHNY and CDR2 is SVGAGI in the germline V gene (reference sequence). Here the CDR3 DNA reads TGTGCCAGTAAGGGCCAGAGCATAGGGACATACGAGCAGTACTTC. Its translation: CASKGQSIGTYEQYF.

This chain joins TRBV5-1 and TRBJ2-7, with 7 nucleotides matching TRBD2. Germline V gives CDR1 SGHRS, CDR2 YFSETQ. After removal of 0 bases from V and 7 bases from J, the junction contained 7 bases not matched to a gene. The CDR3 totals 14 residues. The CDR3 region is CASSLGGQGGEQYF. The CDR3 nucleotides are TGCGCCAGCAGCTTGGGGGGCCAGGGAGGGGAGCAGTACTTC.

In nucleotides, the CDR3 is TGTGCCAGCTCACCCCAGGAGACCGTTTTCCTGGAGCAGTTCTTC. This codes for CASSPQETVFLEQFF. The chain employs TRBV18 and TRBJ2-1; D remains ambiguous. This CDR3 has 15 amino acids. V lost 3 bases to trimming and J lost 10 bases, with 19 bases between them. From germline, CDR1 is KGHSH and CDR2 LQKENI.

This rearrangement joins TRBV7-2 to TRBJ1-5; a possible D gene is TRBD1 (6 bases). Per the germline V gene, CDR1 is SGHTA and CDR2 is FQGNSA. V was shortened by 5 bases and J by 4 bases, with 12 bases between the two germline ends. The CDR3 length is 14 residues. The CDR3 coding sequence is TGTGCCAGCAGCGCGGACAGCGGTAATCAGCCCCAGCATTTT. This sequence encodes CASSADSGNQPQHF.

This rearrangement joins TRBV5-1 to TRBJ1-6, with 10 bases fitting TRBD1. This CDR3 comprises 17 residues. The J segment lost 1 base and the V segment lost 1 base, leaving 2 bases of the junction unmatched. In germline, CDR1 is SGHRS, CDR2 YFSETQ. The CDR3 DNA follows: TGCGCCAGCAGCTTGTCGGACAGGGGGTCCTATAATTCACCCCTCCACTTT. It encodes CASSLSDRGSYNSPLHF.

The V and J genes are TRBV7-3 and TRBJ1-2; 8 bases map to TRBD1. Germline CDR1 SGHTA, CDR2 FQGTGA. V trimming: 5 bases; J trimming: 3 bases; junction bases outside the gene matches: 2. The CDR3 is made up of 13 amino acids. The CDR3 bases are TGTGCCAGCAGCGCAGGGGGCGACTATGGCTACACCTTC. Translation: CASSAGGDYGYTF.

Concerning this clone: The germline gene is not matched at one end of the junction; a read error may be the cause. The gene calls are TRBV7-3 and TRBJ2-7; TRBD2 agrees at 9 bases. Per germline, CDR1 SGHTA and CDR2 FQGTGA. The CDR3 extends over 15 amino acids. The CDR3 sequence: CASSVTSGPSYEQYF. CDR3 in DNA: TGTGCCAGCAGCGTAACTAGCGGGCCTTCCTACGAGCAGTACTTC.

The chain links TRBV27 to TRBJ2-5; D possibly corresponds to TRBD2 (7 bases). CDR1 MNHEY and CDR2 SMNVEV come from the germline V gene (reference sequence). The CDR3 consists of 15 residues. V lost 8 bases, J lost 1 base, and 17 bases lay in between. The CDR3 DNA follows: TGTGCCAGCGCCCTTTGGGGGGGCCTCCAAGAGACCCAGTACTTC. It encodes CASALWGGLQETQYF.

The rearrangement links TRBV7-2 to TRBJ2-3; 14 bases line up with TRBD2. The ends lost 3 bases at V and 6 bases at J; junction bases unmatched: 5. The CDR3 has 16 residues. The V gene's germline CDR1 is SGHTA and CDR2 FQGNSA. The CDR3 loop is CASSLGLAGAGDTQYF. CDR3 coding DNA: TGTGCCAGCAGCTTGGGACTAGCGGGGGCCGGGGATACGCAGTATTTT.

The V call is TRBV10-3, the J call TRBJ2-7; TRBD1 aligns across 7 bases. J gave up 2 bases and V 2 bases, and 3 bases lay outside the gene matches. Germline CDR1 ENHRY, CDR2 SYGVKD. There are 14 residues in the CDR3. DNA of the CDR3: TGTGCCATCAGTGAGAGGACAGGAGCCTACGAGCAGTACTTC. This codes for CAISERTGAYEQYF.

J is TRBJ2-1 and V is TRBV13; perhaps TRBD2 as D (5 bases). This CDR3 comprises 14 residues. V was trimmed by 1 base and J by 3 bases, leaving 7 bases between them. Germline values: CDR1 PRHDT, CDR2 FYEKMQ (reference sequence). The CDR3: CASSLVRDYNEQFF. CDR3 in DNA: TGTGCCAGCAGCTTAGTTCGGGACTACAATGAGCAGTTCTTC.

This chain uses TRBV28 with TRBJ2-6, with D tentatively TRBD1 (6 bases). The ends were cut back, 5 bases at V and 0 bases at J, with 17 bases in the middle. This CDR3 is 18 amino acids long. The germline gives CDR1 MDHEN, CDR2 SYDVKM. In DNA, the CDR3 is TGTGCCAGCAGTCCGATCACAGGGTCTGACTCTGGGGCCAACGTCCTGACTTTC. Its protein is CASSPITGSDSGANVLTF.

CDR3 sequence (DNA): TGTGCCAGCAGCTTGGACAGGGGGGCCAATCAGCCCCAGCATTTT. Translation gives CASSLDRGANQPQHF. The genes are TRBV6-5 and TRBJ1-5; 10 bases line up with TRBD1. The length of the CDR3 is 15 residues. CDR1 MNHEY and CDR2 SVGAGI come from the germline V gene. Germline trimming cut 6 bases from V and 3 bases from J; bases unmatched to any gene: 5.

The chain links TRBV28 to TRBJ1-3; D unclear. The CDR3 length is 16 residues. V lost 5 bases and J 0 bases, leaving 14 bases between the germline ends. Per germline, CDR1 MDHEN and CDR2 SYDVKM. CDR3 nucleotides: TGTGCCAGCAGTCTACGGACGGATGACTCTGGAAACACCATATATTTT. This sequence encodes CASSLRTDDSGNTIYF. The variable domain in full, with the rest retrieved from reference TRBV28 and TRBJ1-3, is DVKVTQSSRYLVKRTGEKVFLECVQDMDHENMFWYRQDPGLGLRLIYFSYDVKMKEKGDIPEGYSVSREKKERFSLILESASTNQTSMYLCASSLRTDDSGNTIYFGEGSWLTVV.

V and J are TRBV7-9 and TRBJ1-4, with TRBD1 matching over 8 bases. V shed 0 bases, J shed 4 bases, and the junction held 7 bases outside the gene matches. CDR1 and CDR2 (germline): SEHNR, FQNEAQ (reference sequence). The CDR3 totals 17 residues. The CDR3 here is CASSLALPGGFNEKLFF. The CDR3 nucleotides read TGTGCCAGCAGCTTAGCGCTTCCAGGGGGCTTTAATGAAAAACTGTTTTTT.

V is TRBV18 and J is TRBJ1-5, with 9 bases that match TRBD1. Germline trimming cut 4 bases from V and 7 bases from J; bases unmatched to any gene: 5. This CDR3 spans 14 amino acids. Germline V lookup: CDR1 KGHSH, CDR2 LQKENI. In DNA, the CDR3 is TGTGCCAGCTCACGGGGACAGGGAAGGCAGCCCCAGCATTTT. This codes for CASSRGQGRQPQHF.

The chain combines TRBV4-3 with TRBJ2-3; D is perhaps TRBD2 (5 bases). CDR1 is LGHNA, CDR2 YSLEER, per germline. The V end lost 1 base, the J end lost 6 bases, and 29 bases lay between the germline ends. This CDR3 spans 20 amino acids. CDR3 bases: TGCGCCAGCAGCCAAGGCGTGTTCAGGAGGCGAATCGATGAGTGGGATACGCAGTATTTT. Its protein product is CASSQGVFRRRIDEWDTQYF.

This clone was picked up a small number of times. V is TRBV9 and J is TRBJ1-1; D possibly corresponds to TRBD1 (6 bases). Between the trimmed V and J ends, which lost 0 bases and 1 base, there was a span of 13 bases. The CDR3 runs to 16 residues. The germline gives CDR1 SGDLS, CDR2 YYNGEE. CDR3 DNA sequence: TGTGCCAGCAGCGTAGCTAAAAACAGGGAGAACACTGAAGCTTTCTTT. Translated, it gives CASSVAKNRENTEAFF.

This rearrangement joins TRBV15 to TRBJ1-3; D is possibly TRBD1 (6 bases). This CDR3 contains 14 residues. Germline V lookup: CDR1 LNHNV, CDR2 YYDKDF (reference sequence). V was clipped by 0 bases and J by 8 bases, with 11 bases between them. Here the CDR3 reads CATSRDTTGYTIYF. The CDR3 nucleotides are TGTGCCACCAGCAGAGATACTACAGGGTACACCATATATTTT.

V and J are TRBV7-9 and TRBJ1-5; 8 positions agree with TRBD1. Germline trimming cut 4 bases from V and 0 bases from J; bases unmatched to any gene: 14. This CDR3 contains 19 residues. Germline loops: CDR1 SEHNR, CDR2 FQNEAQ (reference sequence). CDR3 nucleotides: TGTGCCAGCAGCTCTGAGCCGGGACAGGTTAGATATAGCAATCAGCCCCAGCATTTT. Its protein product is CASSSEPGQVRYSNQPQHF.

The J gene is TRBJ1-2, the V gene TRBV11-3, with TRBD1 identical over 10 bases. The CDR3 extends over 14 amino acids. Per germline, CDR1 SGHNT and CDR2 YENEEA. V was clipped by 1 base and J by 6 bases; unmatched bases: 2. The CDR3 spells CASSLGQGAHGYTF. DNA for the CDR3: TGTGCCAGCAGCTTAGGACAGGGGGCGCATGGCTACACCTTC. Combining the CDR3 with reference TRBV11-3 and TRBJ1-2 gives the whole variable domain EAGVVQSPRYKIIEKKQPVAFWCNPISGHNTLYWYLQNLGQGPELLIRYENEEAVDDSQLPKDRFSAERLKGVDSTLKIQPAELGDSAVYLCASSLGQGAHGYTFGSGTRLTVV.

By sample share, this clone is medium-sized. The V gene is TRBV19, the J gene TRBJ2-3, with D uncertain. The CDR3 is made up of 18 amino acids. The ends were cut back, 5 bases at V and 2 bases at J, with 23 bases in the middle. CDR1 is LNHDA, CDR2 SQIVND, per germline (reference sequence). CDR3 DNA sequence: TGTGCCAGTAGTCTCGACGATAGGCGGCTTGGGAACACAGATACGCAGTATTTT. Amino acids: CASSLDDRRLGNTDTQYF.

The rearrangement links TRBV7-7 to TRBJ2-5, with D maybe TRBD1 (5 bases). The CDR3 runs to 12 residues. Trimming stripped 1 base from V and 7 bases from J, with 7 bases between. Germline-derived CDR1 and CDR2 are SSHAT and FNYEAQ (reference sequence). The CDR3 DNA reads as TGTGCCAGCAGCTTAGAGGGGCGGACCCAGTACTTC. Residues: CASSLEGRTQYF.